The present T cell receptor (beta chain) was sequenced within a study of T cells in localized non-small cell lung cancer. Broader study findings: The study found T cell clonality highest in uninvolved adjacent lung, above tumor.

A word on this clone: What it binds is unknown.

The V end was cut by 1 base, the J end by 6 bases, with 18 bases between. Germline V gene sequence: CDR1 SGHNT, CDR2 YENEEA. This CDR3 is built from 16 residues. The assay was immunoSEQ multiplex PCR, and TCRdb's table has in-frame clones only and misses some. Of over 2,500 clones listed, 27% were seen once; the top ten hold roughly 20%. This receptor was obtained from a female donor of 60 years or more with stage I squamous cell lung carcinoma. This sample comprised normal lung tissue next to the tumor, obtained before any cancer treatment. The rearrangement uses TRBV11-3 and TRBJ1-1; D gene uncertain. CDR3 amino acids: CASSLGVVSRVSEAFF. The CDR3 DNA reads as TGTGCCAGCAGCTTAGGGGTTGTGTCGCGGGTGTCTGAAGCTTTCTTT. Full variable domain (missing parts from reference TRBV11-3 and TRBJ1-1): EAGVVQSPRYKIIEKKQPVAFWCNPISGHNTLYWYLQNLGQGPELLIRYENEEAVDDSQLPKDRFSAERLKGVDSTLKIQPAELGDSAVYLCASSLGVVSRVSEAFFGQGTRLTVV.